This TCR beta chain was captured in a study of shared clonotypes between healthy human individuals. Study background: CD8 memory received one plate per donor, CD8 naive two, CD4 memory three and CD4 naive three.

A roughly 200 ng quantity of DNA, tens of thousands of T cell genomes, went into the sorted-subset replicate PCRs. This table comes from immunoSEQ multiplex PCR, and its TCRdb copy is limited to in-frame clones, with some not included. The table has 2 million to 3 million clones, roughly 93% seen once. Nashville, Tennessee was home to all donors, each a Caucasian adult. This TCR was recovered from a man younger than 35 in good health. Some clones in this sample may be carry-over from other donors' samples. The sample taken for sequencing was naive CD4+ T cells from PBMCs. Indicated subset: CD45RA+ positively selected.

The CDR3 nucleotides are TGTGCCAGCTCGTTTGGGGGGAGGGTGAATGAGCAGTTCTTC. It is translated as CASSFGGRVNEQFF. The gene calls are TRBV6-5 and TRBJ2-1; TRBD2 aligns across 7 bases. Germline trimming cut 8 bases from V and 7 bases from J; bases unmatched to any gene: 11. The CDR3 is made up of 14 amino acids. Per germline, CDR1 MNHEY and CDR2 SVGAGI.